One sample yielded the 20 T cell receptor beta chains listed below, sequenced in a study of cytomegalovirus exposure and HLA in healthy donors. In the PCR, 60 Vbeta and 13 Jbeta primers were used. Assay: immunoSEQ multiplex PCR; the TCRdb copy retains only in-frame clones and omits some. The profile shows 200,000 to 250,000 clones, about 85% of them singletons. Material for sequencing was PBMCs. The receptor source for this set is a woman aged 50 to 60 in good health and CMV-seropositive.

This rearrangement joins TRBV10-1 to TRBJ2-1; 10 bases are a match to TRBD2. Unmatched junction bases numbered 4, after V lost 6 bases and J lost 8 bases. The CDR3 spans 13 residues. Germline CDR1 WNHNN, CDR2 SYGVQD (reference sequence). The CDR3 DNA sequence: TGCGCCAGCAGGCCTAGCGGGGGCGATGAGCAGTTCTTC. Its translation: CASRPSGGDEQFF.

This clone was detected only once. The DNA of the CDR3 is TGCGCCAGCAGCTTGGTTCCCCAAACTGACTCTGGAAACACCATATATTTT. Encoded protein: CASSLVPQTDSGNTIYF. The chain joins TRBV5-1 to TRBJ1-3; D is unresolved. The germline gives CDR1 SGHRS, CDR2 YFSETQ. Trimming left V 0 bases short and J 0 bases short, with 13 bases between. CDR3 length: 17 residues.

This clone was found a few times. The chain carries TRBV4-3 and TRBJ1-4; TRBD1 aligns across 8 bases. This CDR3 region has 15 residues. Trimming removed 1 base from V and 4 bases from J; junction bases left unmatched: 2. In germline, CDR1 is LGHNA, CDR2 YSLEER. The CDR3 spells CASSQAGQVNEKLFF. The DNA of the CDR3 is TGCGCCAGCAGCCAAGCGGGACAGGTTAATGAAAAACTGTTTTTT.

The rearrangement uses TRBV19 and TRBJ2-1; no clear D. V was cut by 3 bases and J by 4 bases, with 7 bases left in between. Germline CDR1 reads LNHDA; CDR2 reads SQIVND (reference sequence). The CDR3 has 13 amino acids. The CDR3 protein is CASSIPPYNEQFF. The CDR3 DNA follows: TGTGCCAGTAGTATTCCCCCATACAATGAGCAGTTCTTC. Using reference TRBV19 and TRBJ2-1 for the parts outside the CDR3, the full variable domain is DGGITQSPKYLFRKEGQNVTLSCEQNLNHDAMYWYRQDPGQGLRLIYYSQIVNDFQKGDIAEGYSVSREKKESFPLTVTSAQKNPTAFYLCASSIPPYNEQFFGPGTRLTVL.

This chain joins TRBV5-1 and TRBJ2-5; a possible D gene is TRBD2 (6 bases). The CDR3 runs to 14 residues. The germline CDR1 and CDR2 sequences are SGHRS and YFSETQ. Trimming took 7 bases from V and 5 from J, leaving 18 bases between them. DNA for the CDR3: TGCGCCAGCCAAAGCGGAGGGTTCACGGAGACCCAGTACTTC. It codes for CASQSGGFTETQYF.

V and J are TRBV29-1 and TRBJ2-1, with no clear D. The CDR3 is 14 amino acids. V was clipped by 7 bases and J by 0 bases, with 13 bases between them. Germline V gene data show CDR1 as SQVTM and CDR2 as ANQGSEA. The CDR3 loop reads CSGLKPHSYNEQFF. Here the CDR3 DNA reads TGCAGCGGACTGAAACCCCACTCCTACAATGAGCAGTTCTTC.

This clone has just one count. The J gene is TRBJ1-4, the V gene TRBV14; D is unclear. Per germline, CDR1 SGHDN and CDR2 FVKESK. The CDR3 has 18 residues. V lost 4 bases, J lost 0 bases, and 18 bases lay in between. The CDR3 DNA sequence: TGTGCCAGCAGCCCCGGGAGAGGACGAGATGCAACTAATGAAAAACTGTTTTTT. Protein: CASSPGRGRDATNEKLFF.

The chain employs TRBV21-1 and TRBJ1-6; whether TRBD1, the table's D call, matches the DNA was not checked. TRBV21-1 is a pseudogene. The CDR3 is 12 residues long. The CDR3 reads CASKGERGPLHF. The CDR3 bases are TGTGCCAGCAAGGGGGAACGGGGACCCCTCCACTTT.

The chain links TRBV5-4 to TRBJ2-5; 7 nucleotides match TRBD1. The CDR3 consists of 16 residues. The germline V gene has CDR1 SGHNT and CDR2 YYREEE (reference sequence). Unmatched junction bases numbered 10, after V lost 4 bases and J lost 1 base. The CDR3: CASSRGGGQTQETQYF. CDR3 coding DNA: TGTGCCAGCAGCCGAGGGGGCGGACAGACCCAAGAGACCCAGTACTTC.

This chain connects TRBV4-2 to TRBJ2-3; D may be TRBD2 (6 bases). This CDR3 has 15 residues. Germline CDR1 reads LGHNA; CDR2 reads YNFKEQ. V lost 4 bases and J 0 bases, leaving 11 bases between the germline ends. The CDR3 loop reads CASSRGGESTDTQYF. The CDR3, as DNA: TGTGCCAGCAGCCGTGGCGGGGAGAGCACAGATACGCAGTATTTT.

This clone was detected only once. This sequence joins TRBV11-2 and TRBJ1-1; no clear D. Trimming removed 4 bases at V and 0 bases at J, with 12 bases between. The CDR3 totals 15 residues. Germline V gene lookup returns CDR1 SGHAT and CDR2 FQNNGV. This chain's CDR3 is CASSSGFGMNTEAFF. The CDR3 DNA reads as TGTGCCAGCAGCTCGGGGTTTGGAATGAACACTGAAGCTTTCTTT.

The gene calls are TRBV9 and TRBJ1-1; D gene unclear. The germline CDR1 and CDR2 sequences are SGDLS and YYNGEE. V was clipped by 0 bases and J by 3 bases, with 12 bases between them. The length of the CDR3 is 15 residues. The CDR3 sequence is CASSVVGRSDTEAFF. In nucleotides, the CDR3 is TGTGCCAGCAGCGTAGTGGGGAGGAGCGACACTGAAGCTTTCTTT.

CDR3 DNA: TGTGCCAGCAGCTTGGGACAGGGTGAAGCTTTCTTT. It yields the protein CASSLGQGEAFF. The rearrangement links TRBV5-4 to TRBJ1-1; TRBD1 aligns across 7 bases. V shed 0 bases and J 7 bases; nucleotides not matched to a gene: 0. The CDR3 length is 12 residues. The germline gives CDR1 SGHNT, CDR2 YYREEE (reference sequence).

This clone has a handful of counts. The chain recombines TRBV5-6 with TRBJ1-3, with D uncertain. The CDR3 has 16 amino acids. Trimming shortened V by 2 bases and J by 2 bases, and 14 bases separated the two germline ends. Germline CDR1 is SGHDT and CDR2 is YYEEEE. The CDR3 sequence is CASSFAVEGPGNTIYF. CDR3 bases: TGTGCCAGCAGCTTTGCGGTTGAGGGCCCTGGAAACACCATATATTTT.

CDR3 in amino acids: CASSRDRYYGYTF. The CDR3 DNA sequence: TGTGCCAGCAGCCGAGACAGATACTATGGCTACACCTTC. V is TRBV7-3 and J is TRBJ1-2, with D perhaps matching TRBD1 (5 bases). CDR3 size: 13 residues. V shed 5 bases and J shed 3 bases, with 10 bases lying between them. The V gene's germline CDR1 is SGHTA and CDR2 FQGTGA.

The rearrangement joins TRBV5-1 to TRBJ2-3, with TRBD2 identical over 13 bases. Germline CDR1 reads SGHRS; CDR2 reads YFSETQ. This CDR3 region has 20 residues. With V trimmed by 0 bases and J by 5 bases, 15 bases remained unmatched. The DNA of the CDR3 is TGCGCCAGCAGCTTGGACCCCCTCTTGACTAGCGGGGGGCCCAGAGATACGCAGTATTTT. This gives the protein CASSLDPLLTSGGPRDTQYF.

In regard to this clone: The sample holds other DNA sequences that translate to the same CDR3. V and J are TRBV7-8 and TRBJ1-1; D ambiguous. The germline V and J ends were trimmed by 1 base and 1 base, with 7 bases remaining between them. Looked up from germline, CDR1 is SGHVS and CDR2 is FQNEAQ. CDR3 length: 14 residues. As DNA, the CDR3 is TGTGCCAGCAGCTTAGTTGCGGGGAACACTGAAGCTTTCTTT. Its translation is CASSLVAGNTEAFF.

The V gene is TRBV5-8, the J gene TRBJ2-3; D is perhaps TRBD1 (5 bases). V dropped 2 bases and J dropped 0 bases, with 13 bases sitting between them. There are 16 residues in the CDR3. CDR1 SGHTS and CDR2 YDEGEE come from the germline V gene. CDR3 bases: TGTGCCAGCAGCTTCGGAAGGACATCTAGCACAGATACGCAGTATTTT. It translates to CASSFGRTSSTDTQYF.

The chain combines TRBV15 with TRBJ1-5; 8 bases line up with TRBD1. V dropped 4 bases and J dropped 2; count of bases not matched to a gene: 7. The CDR3 contains 16 residues. Germline values: CDR1 LNHNV, CDR2 YYDKDF (reference sequence). The CDR3 here is CATSIRQGAGNQPQHF. DNA of the CDR3: TGTGCCACCAGCATCCGGCAGGGGGCGGGCAATCAGCCCCAGCATTTT.

This chain uses TRBV6-5 with TRBJ2-7, with TRBD2 matching over 8 bases. This CDR3 spans 15 amino acids. The V segment lost 8 bases and the J segment 6 bases; nucleotides outside the gene matches: 15. The germline CDR1 and CDR2 sequences are MNHEY and SVGAGI. The CDR3 sequence: CASALRREGGSEQYF. CDR3 nucleotides: TGTGCCAGCGCCCTGAGACGGGAGGGGGGTTCCGAGCAGTACTTC.